The 16 T cell receptor beta chains below were found in one sample sequenced in a study of blood T cell repertoires in COVID-19. Some clones are missing from TCRdb's copy, which holds only in-frame ones; the method was immunoSEQ multiplex PCR. Among 140,000 or so clones listed, 80% to 90% were seen once. Sequenced material: peripheral blood. These receptor sequences come from a man aged 60-69 years with active or convalescent COVID-19.

The J gene is TRBJ2-2, the V gene TRBV2; 10 bases agree with TRBD1. CDR1 and CDR2 (germline): SNHLY, FYNNEI. The V segment lost 5 bases and the J segment 0 bases; nucleotides outside the gene matches: 15. The CDR3 is 20 residues long. CDR3 sequence (DNA): TGTGCCAGCAGTAAACGTCGTTTGCTGGGGACAGGGGCGAACACCGGGGAGCTGTTTTTT. It translates to CASSKRRLLGTGANTGELFF.

The genes are TRBV28 and TRBJ2-1; TRBD2 is a possible D gene (7 bases). This CDR3 has 15 amino acids. Germline lookup yields CDR1 MDHEN and CDR2 SYDVKM. Trimming removed 6 bases at V and 8 bases at J, with 20 bases between. The CDR3 reads CASRLWSTGRDEQFF. DNA of the CDR3: TGTGCCAGCAGATTGTGGTCTACAGGGAGGGATGAGCAGTTCTTC.

The rearrangement uses TRBV27 and TRBJ2-2, with a tentative D call TRBD2 (6 bases). This CDR3 spans 14 amino acids. Germline-derived CDR1 and CDR2 are MNHEY and SMNVEV (reference sequence). V was clipped by 5 bases and J by 6 bases, with 13 bases between them. The CDR3 sequence: CASSRGTPPGELFF. Here the CDR3 DNA reads TGTGCCAGCAGTCGCGGGACCCCACCCGGGGAGCTGTTTTTT.

The chain is built from TRBV28 and TRBJ2-3, with D maybe TRBD1 (6 bases). V lost 3 bases and J lost 2, with 9 bases in between. CDR1 and CDR2 from the germline V gene are MDHEN and SYDVKM. This CDR3 comprises 14 residues. CDR3 protein: CASSLGHNTDTQYF. CDR3 DNA: TGTGCCAGCAGTTTGGGACACAACACAGATACGCAGTATTTT. Drawing the rest from reference TRBV28 and TRBJ2-3, the complete variable domain is DVKVTQSSRYLVKRTGEKVFLECVQDMDHENMFWYRQDPGLGLRLIYFSYDVKMKEKGDIPEGYSVSREKKERFSLILESASTNQTSMYLCASSLGHNTDTQYFGPGTRLTVL.

This chain connects TRBV5-1 to TRBJ2-1; TRBD2 agrees at 9 bases. The V gene's germline CDR1 is SGHRS and CDR2 YFSETQ. This CDR3 spans 18 amino acids. With V trimmed by 1 base and J by 0 bases, 8 bases remained unmatched. The CDR3 reads CASSLLVRSGSSYNEQFF. CDR3 in DNA: TGCGCCAGCAGCTTGTTAGTACGTAGCGGGAGCTCCTACAATGAGCAGTTCTTC.

V and J are TRBV28 and TRBJ1-5; TRBD1 might be the D (5 bases). V lost 1 base and J lost 7, with 11 bases in between. The CDR3 spans 14 residues. Germline V gives CDR1 MDHEN, CDR2 SYDVKM. Written as DNA, the CDR3 is TGTGCCAGCAGTTTATTTCAGGGTGGACAGCCCCAGCATTTT. Translation: CASSLFQGGQPQHF.

The V and J genes are TRBV28 and TRBJ1-4; 9 bases match TRBD1. The V gene end was trimmed by 5 bases and the J gene end by 4 bases; junction bases not matched to a gene: 2. CDR1 MDHEN and CDR2 SYDVKM come from the germline V gene. The length of the CDR3 is 14 residues. The CDR3 is CASSLTGGNEKLFF. The CDR3 DNA follows: TGTGCCAGCAGTCTGACAGGGGGTAATGAAAAACTGTTTTTT.

The chain employs TRBV6-5 and TRBJ1-4; TRBD1 matches 9 bases. CDR1 and CDR2 (germline): MNHEY, SVGAGI. J lost 4 bases, V lost 7 bases, and 4 bases had no gene match. The CDR3 is 14 residues long. The CDR3 sequence is CASTYRGLNEKLFF. The DNA of the CDR3 is TGTGCCAGCACCTACAGGGGGCTTAATGAAAAACTGTTTTTT.

This chain uses TRBV28 with TRBJ1-2, with a tentative D call TRBD1 (5 bases). Germline CDR1 reads MDHEN; CDR2 reads SYDVKM. V was shortened by 6 bases and J by 7 bases, with 18 bases between the two germline ends. The CDR3 extends over 14 amino acids. DNA for the CDR3: TGTGCCAGCAGAGCCGGGGGGGATCTAGGTGGCTACACCTTC. Protein sequence: CASRAGGDLGGYTF.

The chain couples TRBV4-2 to TRBJ2-5; TRBD2 aligns across 8 bases. This CDR3 is built from 15 residues. Germline values: CDR1 LGHNA, CDR2 YNFKEQ. J lost 5 bases, V lost 3 bases, and 8 bases had no gene match. CDR3 in DNA: TGTGCCAGCAGCCAGATGAGCGGGAGCGGGGAGACCCAGTACTTC. Its translation: CASSQMSGSGETQYF.

The V and J genes are TRBV6-6 and TRBJ1-2; weak D call: TRBD1 (6 bases). This CDR3 spans 12 amino acids. V gave up 5 bases and J gave up 8 bases, with 12 bases separating them. The germline gives CDR1 MNHNY, CDR2 SVGAGI (reference sequence). The CDR3 loop is CASSTYREGYTF. The CDR3 DNA reads TGTGCCAGCAGTACTTACAGGGAAGGCTACACCTTC.

CDR3 in amino acids: CASLGQYNSPLHF. The DNA for the CDR3 is TGTGCCAGCTTAGGACAGTATAATTCACCCCTCCACTTT. The chain combines TRBV25-1 with TRBJ1-6; maybe TRBD1 (6 bases). Germline CDR1 and CDR2: MGHDK and SYGVNS. The CDR3 extends over 13 amino acids. The V end lost 8 bases, the J end lost 4 bases, and 9 bases lay between the germline ends.

The V call is TRBV5-1, the J call TRBJ2-7; D might be TRBD2 (5 bases). V gave up 4 bases and J gave up 5 bases, with 10 bases separating them. CDR1 is SGHRS, CDR2 YFSETQ, per germline. This CDR3 is built from 12 residues. The CDR3 sequence is CASSPRGDEQYF. The CDR3 DNA is TGCGCCAGCAGCCCCCGGGGAGACGAGCAGTACTTC. The entire variable domain, with the rest obtained from reference TRBV5-1 and TRBJ2-7, is as follows: KAGVTQTPRYLIKTRGQQVTLSCSPISGHRSVSWYQQTPGQGLQFLFEYFSETQRNKGNFPGRFSGRQFSNSRSEMNVSTLELGDSALYLCASSPRGDEQYFGPGTRLTVT.

The V gene is TRBV28, the J gene TRBJ2-7, with a tentative D call TRBD1 (5 bases). The CDR3 runs 14 residues. Germline V CDR1 and CDR2: MDHEN, SYDVKM. Trimming cost V 7 bases and J 3 bases, with 16 bases left between them. In DNA form, the CDR3 reads TGTGCCAGCAAAGTCGGACAACAGATCTACGAGCAGTACTTC. Translation: CASKVGQQIYEQYF. Filled out from reference TRBV28 and TRBJ2-7, the complete variable domain reads DVKVTQSSRYLVKRTGEKVFLECVQDMDHENMFWYRQDPGLGLRLIYFSYDVKMKEKGDIPEGYSVSREKKERFSLILESASTNQTSMYLCASKVGQQIYEQYFGPGTRLTVT.

The chain couples TRBV7-6 to TRBJ2-3; 8 positions agree with TRBD1. Germline V gives CDR1 SGHVS, CDR2 FNYEAQ. The CDR3 totals 16 residues. The V gene end was trimmed by 2 bases and the J gene end by 1 base; junction bases not matched to a gene: 5. Here the CDR3 reads CASSLRGQGGTDTQYF. In DNA form, the CDR3 reads TGTGCCAGCAGCTTACGTGGACAGGGTGGCACAGATACGCAGTATTTT.

The chain combines TRBV2 with TRBJ1-4, with TRBD1 identical over 7 bases. Trimming took 1 base from V and 8 from J; bases not matched to a gene: 4. This CDR3 spans 14 amino acids. Germline V CDR1 and CDR2: SNHLY, FYNNEI. This CDR3 reads CASSEDRGAEKLFF. In nucleotides, the CDR3 is TGTGCCAGCAGTGAAGACAGGGGTGCCGAAAAACTGTTTTTT.